This TCR beta chain was recorded in a study of cytomegalovirus exposure and HLA in healthy donors. This CDR3 has 14 residues. V gave up 2 bases and J gave up 2 bases; unmatched junction bases: 2. CDR1 and CDR2 (germline): KGHSH, LQKENI. Primers included in the PCR were 60 Vbeta and 13 Jbeta primers. The method was immunoSEQ multiplex PCR; TCRdb's version includes in-frame clones alone and lacks a portion of them. Here the sample spans about 130,000 clones, 74% being singletons. Source material: PBMCs. This sequence was found in a man aged 18 to 29 in good health and CMV-seropositive. This rearrangement joins TRBV18 to TRBJ1-2, with 7 bases identical to TRBD1. CDR3 DNA: TGTGCCAGCTCACCAACAGGGGACAACTATGGCTACACCTTC. Amino acid sequence: CASSPTGDNYGYTF.